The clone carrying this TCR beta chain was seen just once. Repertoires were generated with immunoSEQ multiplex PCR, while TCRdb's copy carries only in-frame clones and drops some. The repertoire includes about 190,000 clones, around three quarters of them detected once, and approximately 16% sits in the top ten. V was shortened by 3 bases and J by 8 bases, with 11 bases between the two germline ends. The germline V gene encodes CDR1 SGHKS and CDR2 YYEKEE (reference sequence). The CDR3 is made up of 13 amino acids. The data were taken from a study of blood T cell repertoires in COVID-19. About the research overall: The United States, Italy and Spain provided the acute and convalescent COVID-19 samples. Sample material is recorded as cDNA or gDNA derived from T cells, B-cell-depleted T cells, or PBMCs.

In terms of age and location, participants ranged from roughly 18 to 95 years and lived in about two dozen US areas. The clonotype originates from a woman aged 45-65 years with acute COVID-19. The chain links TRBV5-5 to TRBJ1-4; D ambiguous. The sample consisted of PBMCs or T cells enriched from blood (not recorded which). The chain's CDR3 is CASSSLTEEKLFF. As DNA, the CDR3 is TGTGCCAGCAGCTCCCTAACTGAGGAAAAACTGTTTTTT.